This T cell receptor (beta chain) stems from a study of long-term antiretroviral therapy in people with HIV. Study results and caveats: Controls showed broader CDR3 length ranges than did the HIV repertoires. Following ART, diversity rose but still fell short of transplant donor controls. Information on adherence to ART, viral resistance or therapy changes was unavailable.

In the case of this clone: Its antigen is not identified.

A v3.0 immunoSEQ assay was performed at survey level. TCRdb's copy holds only in-frame clones and misses some; the assay was immunoSEQ multiplex PCR. The top ten hold roughly 5% of the sample, which has some 45,000 clones, approximately 86% seen once. CDR3 length: 13 residues. J lost 4 bases, V lost 11 bases, and 6 bases had no gene match. Germline lookup yields CDR1 LGHNT and CDR2 FRNRAP. The chain links TRBV12-5 to TRBJ1-2, with TRBD1 identical over 11 bases. The receptor comes from a woman between 45 and 60 years old with HIV. Sequencing was performed on unsorted PBMCs, taken 0.1 years before starting antiretroviral therapy. Here the CDR3 reads CAGGTGGLYGYTF. As DNA, the CDR3 is TGTGCTGGGGGGACAGGGGGTCTCTATGGCTACACCTTC.